This passage covers 9 T cell receptor beta chains from one sample sequenced in a study of blood T cell repertoires in COVID-19. Measured with immunoSEQ multiplex PCR; TCRdb has only the in-frame clones, and not every one. The sample holds roughly 360,000 clones, approximately 87% seen once. Specimen: PBMCs or T cells enriched from blood (not recorded which). These TCRs come from a woman aged 25 to 39 with acute COVID-19.

The genes are TRBV11-2 and TRBJ2-1; 11 nucleotides line up with TRBD2. The CDR3 sequence is 19 residues long. V trimming: 0 bases; J trimming: 1 base; junction bases outside the gene matches: 8. CDR1 and CDR2 (germline): SGHAT, FQNNGV. CDR3 region: CASSLDWLAGGPSYNEQFF. Written as DNA, the CDR3 is TGTGCCAGCAGCTTAGATTGGCTAGCGGGGGGCCCGTCCTACAATGAGCAGTTCTTC.

The genes are TRBV10-3 and TRBJ2-1, with no clear D. Germline assignment: CDR1 ENHRY and CDR2 SYGVKD. The CDR3 loop spans 13 amino acids. The germline V and J ends were trimmed by 6 bases and 9 bases, with 15 bases remaining between them. The CDR3, as DNA: TGTGCCATCAGGGGTCCCTCTTCGGGTGAGCAGTTCTTC. This gives the protein CAIRGPSSGEQFF.

The chain is built from TRBV9 and TRBJ1-3, with D possibly matching TRBD1 (6 bases). The CDR3 runs to 13 residues. Germline V gives CDR1 SGDLS, CDR2 YYNGEE. V was trimmed by 0 bases and J by 7 bases, leaving 8 bases between them. CDR3: CASSVGTVNTIYF. The CDR3 DNA is TGTGCCAGCAGCGTAGGGACAGTCAACACCATATATTTT.

This clone was picked up a small number of times. The rearrangement uses TRBV6-2 or TRBV6-3 and TRBJ2-5, with 7 positions matching TRBD1. V was pared by 0 bases and J by 3 bases, with 10 bases of the junction left unmatched. This CDR3 has 17 amino acids. The germline gives CDR1 MNHEY, CDR2 SVGEGT. The CDR3 loop is CASSYSIETGLKETQYF. The CDR3 DNA sequence: TGTGCCAGCAGTTACTCGATAGAGACAGGGCTTAAAGAGACCCAGTACTTC.

V is TRBV5-1 and J is TRBJ2-2, with 8 bases that match TRBD1. CDR1 is SGHRS and CDR2 is YFSETQ in the germline V gene. V shed 5 bases and J 4 bases; nucleotides not matched to a gene: 10. This CDR3 is 16 amino acids long. For the CDR3, the DNA is TGCGCCAGCAGTCTGACAGGGGCGGCCGGCACCGGGGAGCTGTTTTTT. Translating it yields CASSLTGAAGTGELFF.

This clone has just a few counts. This chain uses TRBV12-3 or TRBV12-4 with TRBJ1-5; D is possibly TRBD1 (6 bases). CDR3 length: 13 amino acids. V lost 7 bases and J lost 6, with 13 bases in between. CDR3 region: CASTQQGGQPQHF. CDR3 nucleotide sequence: TGTGCCAGCACCCAACAGGGCGGTCAGCCCCAGCATTTT.

The rearrangement links TRBV4-1 to TRBJ1-6, with D hard to call. Germline lookup yields CDR1 MGHRA and CDR2 YSYEKL. The CDR3 is made up of 16 amino acids. The V gene lost 0 bases and the J gene lost 7 bases, with 13 bases spanning the gap. In DNA form, the CDR3 reads TGCGCCAGCAGCCAAGATAAGCGGCAGTTAAATTCACCCCTCCACTTT. Translating it yields CASSQDKRQLNSPLHF.

The rearrangement links TRBV5-1 to TRBJ2-1; TRBD1 agrees at 8 bases. V shed 0 bases, J shed 8 bases, and the junction held 7 bases outside the gene matches. The CDR3 runs to 15 residues. Germline V gene sequence: CDR1 SGHRS, CDR2 YFSETQ. CDR3 coding DNA: TGCGCCAGCAGCTTGGATGGACAGGGTCTGGATGAGCAGTTCTTC. Its protein is CASSLDGQGLDEQFF.

This clone was observed once. The rearrangement uses TRBV5-6 and TRBJ2-1; tentative D call: TRBD2 (6 bases). From germline, CDR1 is SGHDT and CDR2 YYEEEE. This CDR3 is 15 amino acids long. Trimming shortened V by 2 bases and J by 8 bases, and 17 bases separated the two germline ends. The CDR3: CASSFYGGGIDEQFF. In DNA, the CDR3 is TGTGCCAGCAGCTTCTACGGTGGGGGGATCGATGAGCAGTTCTTC.